The clone carrying this T cell receptor (beta chain) was counted a few times. What it recognizes is unknown. The library protocol tagged individual cDNA molecules with unique molecular identifiers. TCRdb processed the 5' RACE reads anew with MiXCR; each CDR3 protein has one entry. The sample holds 40,000 to 55,000 distinct CDR3 sequences, about 6.5% seen once. The germline CDR1 and CDR2 sequences are SNHLY and FYNNEI. The CDR3 has 13 residues. V was cut by 8 bases and J by 0 bases, with 11 bases left in between. This record comes from a study of early T cells in non-severe SARS-CoV-2 infection. Study-wide context: Sequencing of unsorted whole blood was done on bulk RNA, leaving chains unpaired.

The study's findings and limits: Using VDJdb, the matching emphasized anti-spike CD8 responses while missing private and CD4 specificities.

The V gene is TRBV2, the J gene TRBJ2-7, with TRBD2 as a possible D gene (5 bases). Here the sequenced sample was whole blood, taken at baseline. This sequence originates from an adult who was a healthcare worker with PCR-confirmed SARS-CoV-2 infection or an uninfected control (not recorded which). CDR3 residues: CASHPGISYEQYF. In nucleotides, the CDR3 is TGTGCCAGCCATCCGGGAATCTCCTACGAGCAGTACTTC.